This entry features one T cell receptor beta chain sequence. The authors' processing: Estimation of nucleated cell counts was performed using reference gene primer amplification. Generated by immunoSEQ multiplex PCR, the TCRdb table keeps only in-frame clones and is missing some. Clonal size and the V and J genes are those of that table, whereas D and trimming came from the DNA. The sample consists of 100,000 to 150,000 clones, roughly 84% of them appearing once. The data originate from a study of blood T cell repertoires in COVID-19. About the research overall: PBMCs, B-cell-depleted T cells, or T cells provided the cDNA or gDNA that made up the material.

The V end was cut by 2 bases, the J end by 6 bases, with 14 bases between. The CDR3 extends over 15 amino acids. Germline V lookup: CDR1 MNHNS, CDR2 SASEGT. The clonotype originates from a woman aged 80 or over with acute or convalescent COVID-19. The chain has TRBV6-1 and TRBJ1-5; D remains unclear. The sample comprised peripheral blood. The CDR3 loop is CASSEPELFGQPQHF. As DNA, the CDR3 is TGTGCCAGCAGTGAACCGGAGTTGTTCGGTCAGCCCCAGCATTTT.